This passage covers 17 T cell receptor beta chains from one sample sequenced in a study of blood T cell repertoires in COVID-19. The assay was immunoSEQ multiplex PCR, and TCRdb's table has in-frame clones only and misses some. This sample yields about 120,000 clones, of which 75% to 90% are seen a single time; under 35% belongs to the top ten. Sequencing was carried out using peripheral blood. These receptors came from a man aged 70 or older with active or convalescent COVID-19.

This clone was counted many times. V gene TRBV14 combines with J gene TRBJ1-1; D not resolved. Germline lookup yields CDR1 SGHDN and CDR2 FVKESK. The CDR3 has 14 residues. Trimming removed 1 base from V and 4 bases from J, with 10 bases in between. The CDR3 loop is CASSQGQYSTEAFF. DNA of the CDR3: TGTGCCAGCAGCCAAGGACAATACAGCACTGAAGCTTTCTTT.

This sequence joins TRBV28 and TRBJ2-7, with 7 bases aligning to TRBD1. Germline CDR1 MDHEN, CDR2 SYDVKM. With 7 bases clipped from V and 2 bases from J, the junction kept 14 bases outside the gene matches. This CDR3 comprises 16 residues. The CDR3 sequence is CASKSSPGTETYEQYF. The CDR3 DNA reads TGTGCCAGCAAATCATCGCCAGGGACAGAGACCTACGAGCAGTACTTC.

The sample holds many counts of this clone. The chain employs TRBV27 and TRBJ2-7; 7 bases agree with TRBD1. The CDR3 totals 13 residues. With V trimmed by 3 bases and J by 5 bases, 4 bases remained unmatched. In germline, CDR1 is MNHEY, CDR2 SMNVEV (reference sequence). This CDR3 is CASSFNRGNEQYF. The CDR3 nucleotides are TGTGCCAGCAGTTTTAACAGGGGAAACGAGCAGTACTTC.

The chain is built from TRBV28 and TRBJ1-1; TRBD1 matches at 7 bases. Germline lookup yields CDR1 MDHEN and CDR2 SYDVKM. The J segment lost 5 bases and the V segment lost 7 bases, leaving 13 bases of the junction unmatched. The CDR3 sequence is 15 residues long. The CDR3 sequence: CASNPLTATGTEAFF. In nucleotides, the CDR3 is TGTGCCAGCAACCCTTTGACGGCGACAGGGACTGAAGCTTTCTTT.

The chain is built from TRBV27 and TRBJ2-7; 8 nucleotides align to TRBD1. Germline trimming cut 5 bases from V and 2 bases from J; bases unmatched to any gene: 11. This CDR3 comprises 16 residues. Germline V gene lookup returns CDR1 MNHEY and CDR2 SMNVEV (reference sequence). CDR3 residues: CASSRLDRGTAYEQYF. The CDR3 DNA reads as TGTGCCAGCAGTCGGCTAGACAGGGGAACGGCCTACGAGCAGTACTTC.

The chain's CDR3 is CASSLFSGTGDNEQFF. The CDR3 DNA is TGTGCCAGCAGCTTATTTTCCGGGACAGGGGATAATGAGCAGTTCTTC. The rearrangement uses TRBV7-6 and TRBJ2-1, with 10 nucleotides matching TRBD1. Per germline, CDR1 SGHVS and CDR2 FNYEAQ. The trim removed 2 bases at V and 7 bases at J, leaving 8 bases unmatched. This CDR3 has 16 amino acids.

V usage is TRBV7-9 and J usage is TRBJ1-2, with D maybe TRBD1 (6 bases). Per germline, CDR1 SEHNR and CDR2 FQNEAQ (reference sequence). This CDR3 comprises 13 residues. Trimming removed 5 bases at V and 8 bases at J, with 15 bases between. CDR3 region: CASSPSGVGGYTF. The CDR3 region has the DNA TGTGCCAGCAGCCCATCAGGGGTAGGCGGCTACACCTTC. The entire variable domain, with the rest obtained from reference TRBV7-9 and TRBJ1-2, is as follows: DTGVSQNPRHKITKRGQNVTFRCDPISEHNRLYWYRQTLGQGPEFLTYFQNEAQLEKSRLLSDRFSAERPKGSFSTLEIQRTEQGDSAMYLCASSPSGVGGYTFGSGTRLTVV.

In regard to this clone: Other DNA sequences of this sample code for an identical CDR3. The chain is built from TRBV6-5 and TRBJ1-1, with D unresolved. CDR1 MNHEY and CDR2 SVGAGI come from the germline V gene. V was trimmed by 0 bases and J by 1 base, leaving 12 bases between them. The length of the CDR3 is 16 residues. CDR3: CASSYSLRAGNTEAFF. For the CDR3, the DNA is TGTGCCAGCAGTTACTCTCTGCGGGCTGGGAACACTGAAGCTTTCTTT.

The chain uses TRBV19 and TRBJ2-3; TRBD2 matches at 15 bases. Losses at the gene ends were 4 bases for V and 4 bases for J; bases not matched to a gene: 12. Germline V gives CDR1 LNHDA, CDR2 SQIVND (reference sequence). There are 19 residues in the CDR3. In nucleotides, the CDR3 is TGTGCCAGTAGTAATACCCCGGGACTAGCGGGAGGAGTTGCAGATACGCAGTATTTT. Its translation: CASSNTPGLAGGVADTQYF.

The chain recombines TRBV15 with TRBJ1-5, with 7 bases fitting TRBD1. This CDR3 has 16 residues. V gave up 4 bases and J gave up 4 bases; unmatched junction bases: 10. Germline lookup yields CDR1 LNHNV and CDR2 YYDKDF (reference sequence). DNA of the CDR3: TGTGCCACCAGCATTAACGGACAGGTGGGGAATCAGCCCCAGCATTTT. This encodes CATSINGQVGNQPQHF.

The rearrangement links TRBV14 to TRBJ1-1; D not resolved. Germline-derived CDR1 and CDR2 are SGHDN and FVKESK. The ends were cut back, 0 bases at V and 1 base at J, with 9 bases in the middle. This CDR3 has 15 residues. The DNA for the CDR3 is TGTGCCAGCAGCCAAGATCCCGTCCCGAACACTGAAGCTTTCTTT. Protein sequence: CASSQDPVPNTEAFF.

The rearrangement uses TRBV19 and TRBJ1-5; 10 nucleotides match TRBD1. The CDR3 consists of 17 residues. Germline lookup yields CDR1 LNHDA and CDR2 SQIVND (reference sequence). J gave up 2 bases and V 5 bases, and 9 bases lay outside the gene matches. The CDR3 sequence is CASSPLGQGIGNQPQHF. The CDR3 nucleotides read TGTGCCAGTAGTCCCTTGGGACAGGGGATTGGCAATCAGCCCCAGCATTTT.

The chain carries TRBV18 and TRBJ1-1; 11 bases agree with TRBD1. Germline-derived CDR1 and CDR2 are KGHSH and LQKENI. With V trimmed by 0 bases and J by 3 bases, 6 bases remained unmatched. The CDR3 is 17 amino acids. CDR3 coding DNA: TGTGCCAGCTCACCACCATCAGGGACAGGGGGATACACTGAAGCTTTCTTT. Residues: CASSPPSGTGGYTEAFF. Combining the CDR3 with reference TRBV18 and TRBJ1-1 gives the whole variable domain NAGVMQNPRHLVRRRGQEARLRCSPMKGHSHVYWYRQLPEEGLKFMVYLQKENIIDESGMPKERFSAEFPKEGPSILRIQQVVRGDSAAYFCASSPPSGTGGYTEAFFGQGTRLTVV.

The genes are TRBV28 and TRBJ1-2, with D hard to call. The germline gives CDR1 MDHEN, CDR2 SYDVKM. The CDR3 is 12 residues long. V was shortened by 6 bases and J by 4 bases, with 9 bases between the two germline ends. The CDR3 protein is CASSLASYGYTF. Written as DNA, the CDR3 is TGTGCCAGCAGCCTCGCCAGCTATGGCTACACCTTC.

This clone was observed a single time. The chain uses TRBV3-1 (or the pseudogene TRBV3-2) and TRBJ2-6, with D possibly being TRBD1 (5 bases). The CDR3 spans 17 residues. V was pared by 6 bases and J by 4 bases, with 19 bases between. CDR1 and CDR2 from the germline V gene are LGHDT and YNNKEL (reference sequence). The chain's CDR3 is CASSRGHILTGANVLTF. CDR3 in DNA: TGTGCCAGCAGTCGAGGACACATCCTCACGGGGGCCAACGTCCTGACTTTC.

The gene calls are TRBV9 and TRBJ2-3; no firm D call. Germline CDR1 and CDR2: SGDLS and YYNGEE. The V end lost 3 bases, the J end lost 3 bases, and 8 bases lay between the germline ends. The CDR3 loop spans 13 amino acids. DNA for the CDR3: TGTGCCAGCAGCGGCAGTATGACAGATACGCAGTATTTT. It translates to CASSGSMTDTQYF. The variable domain in full, with the rest retrieved from reference TRBV9 and TRBJ2-3, is DSGVTQTPKHLITATGQRVTLRCSPRSGDLSVYWYQQSLDQGLQFLIQYYNGEERAKGNILERFSAQQFPDLHSELNLSSLELGDSALYFCASSGSMTDTQYFGPGTRLTVL.

The rearrangement links TRBV28 to TRBJ1-1; D uncertain. This CDR3 has 15 residues. Germline V gene sequence: CDR1 MDHEN, CDR2 SYDVKM. Trimming pared 8 bases from V and 0 bases from J, leaving 16 bases between. CDR3 sequence (DNA): TGTGCCAGCCTAAGGAGAACTAGAATGAACACTGAAGCTTTCTTT. Its protein is CASLRRTRMNTEAFF. The variable domain in full, with the rest retrieved from reference TRBV28 and TRBJ1-1, is DVKVTQSSRYLVKRTGEKVFLECVQDMDHENMFWYRQDPGLGLRLIYFSYDVKMKEKGDIPEGYSVSREKKERFSLILESASTNQTSMYLCASLRRTRMNTEAFFGQGTRLTVV.